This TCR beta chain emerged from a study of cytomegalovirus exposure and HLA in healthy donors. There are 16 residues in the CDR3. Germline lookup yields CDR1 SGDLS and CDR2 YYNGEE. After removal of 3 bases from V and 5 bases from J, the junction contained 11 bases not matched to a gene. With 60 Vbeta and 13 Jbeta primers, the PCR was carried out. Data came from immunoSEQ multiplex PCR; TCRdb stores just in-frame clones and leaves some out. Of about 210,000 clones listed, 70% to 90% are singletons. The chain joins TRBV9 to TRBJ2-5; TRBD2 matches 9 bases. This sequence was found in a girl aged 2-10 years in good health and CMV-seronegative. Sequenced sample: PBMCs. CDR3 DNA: TGTGCCAGCAGCGCCTTTGGCGGGGGGGCCAGGGAGACCCAGTACTTC. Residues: CASSAFGGGARETQYF.